This T cell receptor beta chain emerged from a study of blood T cell repertoires in COVID-19. V dropped 3 bases and J dropped 1; count of bases not matched to a gene: 8. The CDR3 runs to 17 residues. Germline V CDR1 and CDR2: MNHEY, SMNVEV (reference sequence). Profiling relied on immunoSEQ multiplex PCR, and the TCRdb table lists in-frame clones only, not all of them. The profile shows about 240,000 clones, 85% to 90% of them singletons. Researchers sorted participants into cohorts using their self-reported clinical history. This rearrangement joins TRBV27 to TRBJ2-1, with 8 bases fitting TRBD2. This receptor was obtained from a woman aged 25 to 45 who had recovered from COVID-19. Specimen: PBMCs or T cells enriched from blood (not recorded which). The CDR3 loop reads CASSFHFSGASYNEQFF. Here the CDR3 DNA reads TGTGCCAGCAGTTTCCATTTTAGCGGGGCGTCCTACAATGAGCAGTTCTTC.